The rows below give T cell receptor beta chains drawn from one sample of a study of human CD4 T cells and Enterobacteriaceae. Clones were read by immunoSEQ multiplex PCR, and TCRdb kept only the in-frame ones, dropping some. The sample consists of some 30,000 clones, almost 85% of them appearing once. The specimen was memory CD4+ T cells from blood. The receptors stem from a human donor in good health. Both conserved end residues are part of each CDR3. Fields, in order: D gene, V gene, J gene, clone size, CDR3 length, CDR3 DNA, CDR3 protein. A D gene is named only where the DNA matches it firmly. For some rows the clone size is stated as once, few or many, or as a class when expanded; others skip it.

D: TRBD1; V: TRBV2; J: TRBJ2-7; size: few; length: 13; DNA: TGTGCCAGCAGTAGGGACAGAATCTACGAGCAGTACTTC; CDR3: CASSRDRIYEQYF
D: -; V: TRBV14; J: TRBJ2-7; size: -; length: 19; DNA: TGTGCCAGCAGCCAAGATCTCGCCCGACAACAGGGATTGGCCTACGAGCAGTACTTC; CDR3: CASSQDLARQQGLAYEQYF
D: TRBD1; V: TRBV19; J: TRBJ1-5; size: -; length: 16; DNA: TGTGCCAGTACTCGCCTAGGGACAGGGGGCAATCAGCCCCAGCATTTT; CDR3: CASTRLGTGGNQPQHF
D: -; V: TRBV2; J: TRBJ1-3; size: once; length: 15; DNA: TGTGCCAGCAGTGTTAAAAGTCAGCTGGGAAACACCATATATTTT; CDR3: CASSVKSQLGNTIYF
D: TRBD1; V: TRBV5-6; J: TRBJ2-5; size: -; length: 15; DNA: TGTGCCAGCAGCTTGGCAGGACAGGGGCAAGAGACCCAGTACTTC; CDR3: CASSLAGQGQETQYF
D: TRBD2; V: TRBV28; J: TRBJ2-7; size: -; length: 15; DNA: TGTGCCAGCGAGAGGGAGACTAGCGGTTCGCGGGAGCAGTACTTC; CDR3: CASERETSGSREQYF
D: -; V: TRBV7-2; J: TRBJ2-7; size: few; length: 12; DNA: TGTGCCAGCAGCTTAGTGGCTCGGGAGCAGTACTTC; CDR3: CASSLVAREQYF
D: -; V: TRBV6-6; J: TRBJ2-7; size: -; length: 14; DNA: TGTGCCAGCAGTCTTACAGTAAGCTCCTACGAGCAGTACTTC; CDR3: CASSLTVSSYEQYF
D: -; V: TRBV13; J: TRBJ2-5; size: -; length: 18; DNA: TGTGCCAGCAGCCGAACGCCGCCCCAACGGGGTGGAGATGGTACCCAGTACTTC; CDR3: CASSRTPPQRGGDGTQYF
D: -; V: TRBV5-4; J: TRBJ1-2; size: -; length: 13; DNA: TGTGCCAGCAGGGTGGGGACGAAGGATGGCTACACCTTC; CDR3: CASRVGTKDGYTF
D: -; V: TRBV2; J: TRBJ2-1; size: -; length: 13; DNA: TGTGCCAGCAGATACGACAGGTACAATGAGCAGTTCTTC; CDR3: CASRYDRYNEQFF
D: -; V: TRBV21-1; J: TRBJ1-5; size: once; length: 18; DNA: TGTGCCAGCAGCAAAGCTCGGGACAGGGGGAACGGCAATCAGCCCCAGCATTTT; CDR3: CASSKARDRGNGNQPQHF
D: -; V: TRBV18; J: TRBJ2-7; size: -; length: 14; DNA: TGTGCCAGCTCACCGCAGGGATTTTCCTACGAGCAGTACTTC; CDR3: CASSPQGFSYEQYF
D: -; V: TRBV5-4; J: TRBJ1-2; size: -; length: 13; DNA: TGTGCCAGCAGCTCGGTGGGGGCGGATGGCTACACCTTC; CDR3: CASSSVGADGYTF
D: -; V: TRBV7-3; J: TRBJ1-2; size: -; length: 13; DNA: TGTGCCAGCAGCTTAACTTCCGACGGCGGCTACACCTTC; CDR3: CASSLTSDGGYTF
D: -; V: TRBV11-2; J: TRBJ1-1; size: -; length: 14; DNA: TGTGCCAGCAGCTTACACCCAGGGAGGGCTGAAGCTTTCTTT; CDR3: CASSLHPGRAEAFF
D: -; V: TRBV7-2; J: TRBJ2-1; size: once; length: 14; DNA: TGTGCCAGCAGCTTAGATACAGGGTCTGGGGAGCAGTTCTTC; CDR3: CASSLDTGSGEQFF
D: TRBD2; V: TRBV7-2; J: TRBJ2-5; size: -; length: 16; DNA: TGTGCCAGCAGCCCCAGAGCGACTAGCGGTTTAGAGACCCAGTACTTC; CDR3: CASSPRATSGLETQYF
D: TRBD1; V: TRBV18; J: TRBJ1-1; size: few; length: 15; DNA: TGTGCCAGCTCACCACGGGACAGGCTGAACACTGAAGCTTTCTTT; CDR3: CASSPRDRLNTEAFF
D: TRBD1; V: TRBV6-1; J: TRBJ1-2; size: -; length: 14; DNA: TGTGCCAGCCGGCCGGGACAGGGAGACTATGGCTACACCTTC; CDR3: CASRPGQGDYGYTF
D: -; V: TRBV2; J: TRBJ2-7; size: -; length: 15; DNA: TGTGCCAGCAGTGAAGCTGGCGGTGGCAGGGGAGAGCAGTACTTC; CDR3: CASSEAGGGRGEQYF
D: -; V: TRBV11-2; J: TRBJ1-5; size: -; length: 13; DNA: TGTGCCAGCAGCTTAGACAGGCCATGGCCCCAGCATTTT; CDR3: CASSLDRPWPQHF
D: -; V: TRBV10-3; J: TRBJ2-5; size: -; length: 15; DNA: TGTGCCATCAGTGAGTCGGTCGGTGGGACGGAGACCCAGTACTTC; CDR3: CAISESVGGTETQYF
D: TRBD2; V: TRBV5-4; J: TRBJ2-5; size: -; length: 14; DNA: TGTGCCAGCCGCTCCCAGGGAGGGGTAGAGACCCAGTACTTC; CDR3: CASRSQGGVETQYF
D: TRBD1; V: TRBV11-2; J: TRBJ2-1; size: -; length: 13; DNA: TGTGCCAGCAGCCAAGACAGGGAGAATGAGCAGTTCTTC; CDR3: CASSQDRENEQFF
D: -; V: TRBV11-3; J: TRBJ2-7; size: -; length: 12; DNA: TGTGCCAGCAGCTTAGGAGAGAGCGAGCAGTACTTC; CDR3: CASSLGESEQYF
D: -; V: TRBV7-2; J: TRBJ2-1; size: -; length: 15; DNA: TGTGCCAGCAGCTCCCGGATGGCGTTAAGTAATGAGCAGTTCTTC; CDR3: CASSSRMALSNEQFF
D: TRBD2; V: TRBV7-6; J: TRBJ2-1; size: few; length: 16; DNA: TGTGCCAGCAGCTCATTCGGCGGGAGTAATTACAATGAGCAGTTCTTC; CDR3: CASSSFGGSNYNEQFF
D: -; V: TRBV19; J: TRBJ1-5; size: -; length: 13; DNA: TGTGCCAGTGTCGGGGTCCCCAATCAGCCCCAGCATTTT; CDR3: CASVGVPNQPQHF
D: -; V: TRBV14; J: TRBJ1-1; size: -; length: 15; DNA: TGTGCCAGCAGCCAAAGGTTCCCCGGGAACACTGAAGCTTTCTTT; CDR3: CASSQRFPGNTEAFF
D: -; V: TRBV5-1; J: TRBJ2-1; size: -; length: 16; DNA: TGCGCCAGCAGCTTGGCGGACAGCAGCTCCTACAATGAGCAGTTCTTC; CDR3: CASSLADSSSYNEQFF
D: -; V: TRBV7-2; J: TRBJ1-3; size: few; length: 13; DNA: TGTGCCAGCAGCCGGGACACTGGAAACACCATATATTTT; CDR3: CASSRDTGNTIYF
D: TRBD1; V: TRBV5-4; J: TRBJ2-5; size: -; length: 16; DNA: TGTGCCAGCAGCTTTTCAGGACAGGGCACGACGAAGACCCAGTACTTC; CDR3: CASSFSGQGTTKTQYF
D: -; V: TRBV7-7; J: TRBJ1-3; size: -; length: 13; DNA: TGTGCCAGCAGCCCCGGGCAGGGCAACACCATATATTTT; CDR3: CASSPGQGNTIYF
D: -; V: TRBV5-6; J: TRBJ1-2; size: -; length: 14; DNA: TGTGCCAGCAGCTTGGAAGGACCAAACTATGGCTACACCTTC; CDR3: CASSLEGPNYGYTF
D: -; V: TRBV7-2; J: TRBJ2-3; size: -; length: 12; DNA: TGTGCCAGCAGCTCCCACACAGATACGCAGTATTTT; CDR3: CASSSHTDTQYF